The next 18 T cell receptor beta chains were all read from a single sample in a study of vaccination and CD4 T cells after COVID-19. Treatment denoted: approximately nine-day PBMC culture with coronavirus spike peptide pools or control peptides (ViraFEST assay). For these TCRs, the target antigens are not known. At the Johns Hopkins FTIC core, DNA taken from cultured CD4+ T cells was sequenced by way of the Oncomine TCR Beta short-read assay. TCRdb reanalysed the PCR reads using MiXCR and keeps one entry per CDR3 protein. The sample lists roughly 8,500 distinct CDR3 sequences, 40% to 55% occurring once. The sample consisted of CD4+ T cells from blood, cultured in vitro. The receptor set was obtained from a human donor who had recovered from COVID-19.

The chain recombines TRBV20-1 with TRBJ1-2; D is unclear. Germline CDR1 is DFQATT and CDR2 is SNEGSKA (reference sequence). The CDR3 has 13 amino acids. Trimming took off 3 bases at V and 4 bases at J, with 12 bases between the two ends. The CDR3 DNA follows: TGCAGTGCTAGTATAAGGGCGCCCTATGGCTACACCTTC. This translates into CSASIRAPYGYTF.

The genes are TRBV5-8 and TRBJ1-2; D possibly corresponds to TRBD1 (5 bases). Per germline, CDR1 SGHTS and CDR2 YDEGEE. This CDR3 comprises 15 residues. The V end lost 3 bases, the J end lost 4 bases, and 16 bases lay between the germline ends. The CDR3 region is CASSSGGTDPYGYTF. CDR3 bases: TGTGCCAGCAGCTCAGGCGGGACTGATCCCTATGGCTACACCTTC.

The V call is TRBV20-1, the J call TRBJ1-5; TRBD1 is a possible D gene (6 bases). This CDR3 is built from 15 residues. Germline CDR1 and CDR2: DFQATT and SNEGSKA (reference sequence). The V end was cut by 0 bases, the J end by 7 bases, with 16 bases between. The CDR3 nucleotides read TGCAGTGCTAGAGATAGGGGGGCCCACTGGCAGCCCCAGCATTTT. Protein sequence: CSARDRGAHWQPQHF.

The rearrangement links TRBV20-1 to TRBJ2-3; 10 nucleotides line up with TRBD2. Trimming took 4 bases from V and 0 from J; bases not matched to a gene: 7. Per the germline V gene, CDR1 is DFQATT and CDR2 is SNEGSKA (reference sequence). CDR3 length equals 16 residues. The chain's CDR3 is CSAMPPTSGSTDTQYF. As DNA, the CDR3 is TGCAGTGCTATGCCTCCGACTAGCGGGAGCACAGATACGCAGTATTTT.

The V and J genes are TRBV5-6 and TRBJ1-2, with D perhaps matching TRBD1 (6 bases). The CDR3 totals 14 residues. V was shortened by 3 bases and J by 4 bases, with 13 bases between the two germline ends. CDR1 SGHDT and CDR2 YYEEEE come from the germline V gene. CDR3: CASSYTDRLYGYTF. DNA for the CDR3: TGTGCCAGCAGCTACACCGACAGGCTCTATGGCTACACCTTC.

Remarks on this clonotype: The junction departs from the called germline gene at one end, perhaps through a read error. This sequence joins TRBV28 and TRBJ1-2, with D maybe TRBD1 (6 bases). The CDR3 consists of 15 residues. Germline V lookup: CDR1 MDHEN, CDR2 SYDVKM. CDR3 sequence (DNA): TGTGCCAGCAGTATATGGACAGTCCTAAGCGACGGCTACACCTTC. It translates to CASSIWTVLSDGYTF.

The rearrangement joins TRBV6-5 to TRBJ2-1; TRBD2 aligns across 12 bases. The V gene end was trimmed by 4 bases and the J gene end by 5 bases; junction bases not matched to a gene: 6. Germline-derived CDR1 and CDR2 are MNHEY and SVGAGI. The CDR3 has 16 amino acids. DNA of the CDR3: TGTGCCAGCAGTTTACTAGCGGGGGGCACAAACAATGAGCAGTTCTTC. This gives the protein CASSLLAGGTNNEQFF.

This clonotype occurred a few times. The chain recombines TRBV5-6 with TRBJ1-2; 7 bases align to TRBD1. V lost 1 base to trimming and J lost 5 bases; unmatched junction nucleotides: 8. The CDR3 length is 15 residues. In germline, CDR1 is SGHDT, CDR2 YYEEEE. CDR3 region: CASSLWNRGTYGYTF. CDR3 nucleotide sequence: TGTGCCAGCAGCTTGTGGAACAGGGGAACTTATGGCTACACCTTC.

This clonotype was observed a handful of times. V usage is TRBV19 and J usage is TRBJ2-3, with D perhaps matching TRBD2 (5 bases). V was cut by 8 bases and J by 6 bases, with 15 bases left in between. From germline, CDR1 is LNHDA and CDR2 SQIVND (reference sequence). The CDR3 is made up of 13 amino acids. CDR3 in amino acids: CASGGLGADTQYF. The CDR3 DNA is TGTGCCAGTGGTGGGTTGGGAGCGGATACGCAGTATTTT.

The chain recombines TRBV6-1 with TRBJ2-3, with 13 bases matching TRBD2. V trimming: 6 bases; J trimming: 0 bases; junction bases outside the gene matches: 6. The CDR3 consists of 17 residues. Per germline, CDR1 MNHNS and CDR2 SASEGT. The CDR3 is CASRLGLAGASTDTQYF. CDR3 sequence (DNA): TGTGCCAGCAGACTTGGACTAGCGGGGGCTAGCACAGATACGCAGTATTTT.

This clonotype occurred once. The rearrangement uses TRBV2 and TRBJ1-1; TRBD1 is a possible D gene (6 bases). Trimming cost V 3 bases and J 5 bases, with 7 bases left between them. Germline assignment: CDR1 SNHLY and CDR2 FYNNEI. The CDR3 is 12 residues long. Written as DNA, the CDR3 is TGTGCCAGCAGTGACAGGGGAACTGAAGCTTTCTTT. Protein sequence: CASSDRGTEAFF.

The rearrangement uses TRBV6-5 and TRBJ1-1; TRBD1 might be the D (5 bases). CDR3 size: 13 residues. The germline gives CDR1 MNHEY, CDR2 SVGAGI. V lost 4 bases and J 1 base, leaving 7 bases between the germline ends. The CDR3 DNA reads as TGTGCCAGCAGTTGGGACGGGAACACTGAAGCTTTCTTT. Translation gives CASSWDGNTEAFF.

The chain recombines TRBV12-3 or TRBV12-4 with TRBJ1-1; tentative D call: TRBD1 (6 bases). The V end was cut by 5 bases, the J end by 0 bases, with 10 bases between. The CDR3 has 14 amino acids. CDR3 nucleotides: TGTGCCAGCAGTCGTCAGGGGATGAACACTGAAGCTTTCTTT. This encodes CASSRQGMNTEAFF.

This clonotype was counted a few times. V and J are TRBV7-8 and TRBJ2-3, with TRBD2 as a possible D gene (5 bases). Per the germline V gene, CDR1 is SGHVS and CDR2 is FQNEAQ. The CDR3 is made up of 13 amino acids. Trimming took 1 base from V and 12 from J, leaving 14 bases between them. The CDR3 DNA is TGTGCCAGCAGCTTAGAGTTCCTCGGAGGCCAGTATTTT. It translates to CASSLEFLGGQYF.

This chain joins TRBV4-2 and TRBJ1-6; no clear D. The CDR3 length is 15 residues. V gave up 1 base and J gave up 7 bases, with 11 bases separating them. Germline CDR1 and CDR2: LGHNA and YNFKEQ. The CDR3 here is CASSQVDGGNSPLHF. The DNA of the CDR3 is TGTGCCAGCAGCCAAGTGGATGGAGGGAATTCACCCCTCCACTTT.

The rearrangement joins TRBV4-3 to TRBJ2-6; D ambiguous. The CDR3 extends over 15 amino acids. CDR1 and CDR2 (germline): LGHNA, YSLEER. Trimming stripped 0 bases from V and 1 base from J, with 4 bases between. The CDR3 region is CASSQDGSGANVLTF. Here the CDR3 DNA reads TGCGCCAGCAGCCAAGACGGGTCTGGGGCCAACGTCCTGACTTTC.

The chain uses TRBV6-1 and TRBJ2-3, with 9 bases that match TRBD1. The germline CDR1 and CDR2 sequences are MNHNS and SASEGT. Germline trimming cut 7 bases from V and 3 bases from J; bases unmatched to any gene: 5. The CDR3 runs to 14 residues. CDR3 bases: TGTGCCAGCAAAACGGGACAGGGAACAGATACGCAGTATTTT. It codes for CASKTGQGTDTQYF.

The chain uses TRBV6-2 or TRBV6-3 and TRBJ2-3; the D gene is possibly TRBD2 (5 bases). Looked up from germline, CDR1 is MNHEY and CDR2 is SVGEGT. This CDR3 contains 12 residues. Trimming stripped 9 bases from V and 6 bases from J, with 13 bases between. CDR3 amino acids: CASSSTGDTQYF. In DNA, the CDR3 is TGTGCCAGTTCCTCAACGGGGGATACGCAGTATTTT.